Listed below are T cell receptor beta chains from one sample, sequenced in a study of identical twins' blood T cells. In TCRdb, the 5' RACE reads were re-called with MiXCR into one record per CDR3 protein. The sample shows about 370,000 distinct CDR3 sequences, around 30% of them seen only once. The sequenced material came from PBMCs. These receptor sequences come from a woman aged 18 to 55 in good health. Both conserved end residues are part of each CDR3. A D gene is named only where the DNA matches it firmly. The size of a clone is reported for some rows only, either as once, few or many, or as a class for expanded clones.

clone size	D gene	J gene	V gene	CDR3 DNA	CDR3 protein
NA	NA	TRBJ2-1	TRBV4-3	TGCGCCAGCAGCCAAGAGGGCCTAGCGAGATACAATGAGCAGTTCTTC	CASSQEGLARYNEQFF
NA	NA	TRBJ2-4	TRBV20-1	TGCAGTCAGGGGCTTGGGGAAAACGTTCAGTACTTC	CSQGLGENVQYF
few	NA	TRBJ1-6	TRBV6-5	TGTGCCAGCAGTTATCTGTCGAATTCACCCCTCCACTTT	CASSYLSNSPLHF
many	NA	TRBJ2-4	TRBV18	TGTGCCAGCTCACCAGACAATCAAAAAAACATTCAGTACTTC	CASSPDNQKNIQYF
NA	NA	TRBJ1-2	TRBV12-3/TRBV12-4	TGTGCCATCAGTCGATATGGCTACACCTTC	CAISRYGYTF
few	NA	TRBJ1-3	TRBV10-3	TGTGCCATCAGTGAGTCGACTCGGCTCTCTGGAAACACCATATATTTT	CAISESTRLSGNTIYF
many	NA	TRBJ1-5	TRBV2	TGTGCCAGCAGCCCTACAGGGATCAATCAGCCCCAGCATTTT	CASSPTGINQPQHF
NA	NA	TRBJ2-1	TRBV7-2	TGTGCCAGCAGCTTTCGCCCCTACAATGAGCAGTTCTTC	CASSFRPYNEQFF
NA	TRBD1	TRBJ1-1	TRBV29-1	TGCAGCAGCAGACAGGGCCTGTGGAACACTGAAGCTTTCTTT	CSSRQGLWNTEAFF
NA	NA	TRBJ2-2	TRBV29-1	TGCAGCGTTGAAGATTTAGAGCGCACCGGGGAGCTGTTTTTT	CSVEDLERTGELFF
NA	NA	TRBJ2-1	TRBV20-1	TGCAGTGCTAGTGACCCGGGACAATTCCGAGGCCGCAATGAGCAGTTCTTC	CSASDPGQFRGRNEQFF
NA	TRBD2	TRBJ2-1	TRBV20-1	TGCAGTGCCAACAGCGGGGGGGCCATTGAGCAGTTCTTC	CSANSGGAIEQFF
NA	NA	TRBJ2-3	TRBV5-1	TGCGCCAGCAGCTTGGCCCGCGGGGCAGATACGCAGTATTTT	CASSLARGADTQYF
NA	NA	TRBJ1-5	TRBV6-5	TGTGCCAGCAGTCGCGTGGGGAATAGCAATCAGCCCCAGCATTTT	CASSRVGNSNQPQHF
NA	NA	TRBJ1-1	TRBV7-9	TGTGCCAGCAGCTCCAAGTGGGGGGGAACTGAAGCTTTCTTT	CASSSKWGGTEAFF
few	TRBD1	TRBJ1-5	TRBV9	TGTGCCAGCAGCCCGAACAGGGGAGAACAGCCCCAGCATTTT	CASSPNRGEQPQHF
NA	NA	TRBJ2-3	TRBV27	TGTGCCAGCAGTCCCAACTGGGTCTTCCGCACAGATACGCAGTATTTT	CASSPNWVFRTDTQYF
many	NA	TRBJ2-3	TRBV29-1	TGCAGCGTTCTAAAAGATACGCAGTATTTT	CSVLKDTQYF
few	NA	TRBJ2-7	TRBV2	TGTGCCAGCAGTGGGTTCGAGCAGTACTTC	CASSGFEQYF
once	NA	TRBJ1-2	TRBV6-6	TGTGCCAGCGGATTACAGGAGTTTTATGGCTACACCTTC	CASGLQEFYGYTF
few	TRBD2	TRBJ2-1	TRBV20-1	TGCAGTGCTAGAGATACTAGCGGGAGGGCCAATGAGCAGTTCTTC	CSARDTSGRANEQFF
few	TRBD1	TRBJ1-5	TRBV15	TGTGCCACCAGTGGGGGGACAGGGGATCCGAATCAGCCCCAGCATTTT	CATSGGTGDPNQPQHF
NA	NA	TRBJ1-1	TRBV5-1	TGCGCCAGCAGCTTGTTAAATTCAGGTTCGGCTGAAGCTTTCTTT	CASSLLNSGSAEAFF
NA	TRBD1	TRBJ1-1	TRBV9	TGTGCAAAACAGGGGGAGACTGAAGCTTTCTTT	CAKQGETEAFF
NA	NA	TRBJ1-3	TRBV20-1	TGCAGTGCTAGAGATGGCAGGGTTGGAAACACCATATATTTT	CSARDGRVGNTIYF
NA	NA	TRBJ2-7	TRBV10-3	TGTGCCATCAGTGAGTCATGGGCTAGTTACGAGCAGTACTTC	CAISESWASYEQYF
few	NA	TRBJ1-5	TRBV5-1	TGCGCCAACAGCCCTGAGTGGGGCAATCAGCCCCAGCATTTT	CANSPEWGNQPQHF
NA	NA	TRBJ2-7	TRBV20-1	TGCAGTGCTAGAGGTGCGAGCTCCTACGAGCAGTACTTC	CSARGASSYEQYF
NA	TRBD1	TRBJ1-1	TRBV5-6	TGTGCCAGCAGCTTCGCCAGGGGGCTGGTAAAAGCTTTCTTT	CASSFARGLVKAFF
once	TRBD1	TRBJ1-2	TRBV5-1	TGCGCCAGCAGCGGGACAGGGGGCCGTAACACCTTC	CASSGTGGRNTF
NA	NA	TRBJ2-3	TRBV7-9	TGTGCCAGCAGCTTAGTTAGGACGGATACGCAGTATTTT	CASSLVRTDTQYF
few	NA	TRBJ1-4	TRBV4-3	TGCGCCAGCAGCCAAGCACGGGGTACAACTAATGAAAAACTGTTTTTT	CASSQARGTTNEKLFF
NA	TRBD1	TRBJ1-1	TRBV10-3	TGTGCCATCAGCCAGGGGGCGGTCACTGAAGCTTTCTTT	CAISQGAVTEAFF
few	NA	TRBJ2-7	TRBV19	TGTGCCAGTAGTATCCCGCATTCCGAGCAGTACTTC	CASSIPHSEQYF
few	NA	TRBJ1-2	TRBV18	TGTGCCAGCTCAGGATTCCAGGGCTACAACTATGGCTACACCTTC	CASSGFQGYNYGYTF
NA	NA	TRBJ1-2	TRBV2	TGTGCCAGCAGTTACGACGGTCTTGAATATGGCTACACCTTC	CASSYDGLEYGYTF
few	NA	TRBJ1-1	TRBV7-9	TGTGCCAGCAGCTCCACCAGTGCTTTCTTT	CASSSTSAFF
many	NA	TRBJ1-1	TRBV6-4	TGTGCCAGCAGTGATACATATCAGGGTAAGAACACTGAAGCTTTCTTT	CASSDTYQGKNTEAFF
NA	NA	TRBJ2-1	TRBV5-1	TGCGCCAGCAGCCAGATGGCCCTTTACAATGAGCAGTTCTTC	CASSQMALYNEQFF
many	TRBD2	TRBJ2-1	TRBV25-1	TGTGCCAGCAGTGAATTACGCGGGAGGTCGAACAATGAGCAGTTCTTC	CASSELRGRSNNEQFF
few	NA	TRBJ1-2	TRBV15	TGTGCCACCAGCACTTCAGGTTCGACTCGATATGGCTACACCTTC	CATSTSGSTRYGYTF